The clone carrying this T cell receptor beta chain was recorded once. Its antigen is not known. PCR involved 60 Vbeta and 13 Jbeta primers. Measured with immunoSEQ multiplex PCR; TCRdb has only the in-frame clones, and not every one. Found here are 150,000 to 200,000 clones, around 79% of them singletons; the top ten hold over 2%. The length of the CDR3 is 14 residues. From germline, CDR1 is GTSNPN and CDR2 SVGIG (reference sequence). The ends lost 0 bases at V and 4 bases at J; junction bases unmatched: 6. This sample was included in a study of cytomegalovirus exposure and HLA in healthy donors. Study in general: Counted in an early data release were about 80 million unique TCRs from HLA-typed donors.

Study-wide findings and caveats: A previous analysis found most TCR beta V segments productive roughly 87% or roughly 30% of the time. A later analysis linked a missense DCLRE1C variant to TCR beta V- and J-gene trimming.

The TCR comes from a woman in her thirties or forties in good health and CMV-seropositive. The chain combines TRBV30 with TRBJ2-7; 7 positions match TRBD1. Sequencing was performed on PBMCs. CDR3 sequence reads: CAWSVGTVGYEQYF. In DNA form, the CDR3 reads TGTGCCTGGAGTGTCGGGACAGTGGGTTACGAGCAGTACTTC.